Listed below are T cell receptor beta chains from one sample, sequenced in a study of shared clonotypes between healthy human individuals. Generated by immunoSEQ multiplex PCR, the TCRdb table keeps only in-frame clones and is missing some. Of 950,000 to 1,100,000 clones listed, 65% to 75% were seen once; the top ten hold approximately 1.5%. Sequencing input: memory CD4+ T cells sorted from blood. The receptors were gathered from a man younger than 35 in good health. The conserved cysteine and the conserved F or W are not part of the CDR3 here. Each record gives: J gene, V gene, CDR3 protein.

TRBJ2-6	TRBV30	AWSRTGNSGANVLT
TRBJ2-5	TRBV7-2	ASSPRWSQETQY
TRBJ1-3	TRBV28	ASSPTPWRSSGNTIY
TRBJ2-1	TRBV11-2	ASSPLGRAPNEQF
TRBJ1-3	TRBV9	ASSGDRGLGNTIY
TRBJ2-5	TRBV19	ASSTYGTPQETQY
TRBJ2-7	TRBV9	ASSVVGDRGGEQY
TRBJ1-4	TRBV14	ASSSYGGEKLF
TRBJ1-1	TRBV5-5	ASSLAVVMNTEAF
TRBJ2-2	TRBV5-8	ASSLEGATGELF
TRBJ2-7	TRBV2	ASSTDSYEQY
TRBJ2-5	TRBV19	ASSIGSSGGETQY
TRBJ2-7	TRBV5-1	ASKGTSGTYEQY
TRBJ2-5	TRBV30	AWRRGALETQY
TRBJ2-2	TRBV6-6	ASSFEREAGELF
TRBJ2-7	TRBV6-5	ASMGDRGSREQY
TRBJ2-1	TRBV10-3	AISEAGGLANNEQF
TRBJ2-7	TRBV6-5	ASSKTSGGLGAH
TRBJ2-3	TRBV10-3	AISESDVSHADTQY
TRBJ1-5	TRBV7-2	ASSFGGPNQPQH
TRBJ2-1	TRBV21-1	ASSKGPVPSPPTPYNEQF
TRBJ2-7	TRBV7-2	ASSSTAYPSYEQY